This T cell receptor (beta chain) was profiled in a study of blood T cell repertoires in COVID-19. Study-level background: Acute and convalescent COVID-19 samples came from the United States, Italy and Spain. The cDNA or gDNA used as material had been derived from T cells, B-cell-depleted T cells, or PBMCs.

In the study's own analysis: Amplified reference gene primers provided the basis for estimating nucleated cell counts. Clones were sequenced by immunoSEQ multiplex PCR, and TCRdb holds only the in-frame ones, with some missing. From that table come the V and J calls and clone size; the DNA was used to work out D and trimming. The profile shows some 52,000 clones, roughly 87% of them singletons. The germline V and J ends were trimmed by 7 bases and 3 bases, with 10 bases remaining between them. This CDR3 is built from 12 residues. Germline lookup yields CDR1 SNHLY and CDR2 FYNNEI. The receptor comes from a human donor with active COVID-19. The donor label of this sample is uncertain. Material for sequencing was peripheral blood. V is TRBV2 and J is TRBJ2-7; D gene unclear. The CDR3 bases are TGTGCCAGCACCCAACAGCACTACGAGCAGTACTTC. Translation: CASTQQHYEQYF.